One TCR beta chain is described in this entry. This entry comes from a study of blood T cell repertoires in COVID-19. Background on the study: The samples span acute and convalescent COVID-19 from the United States, Italy and Spain.

Sequenced by immunoSEQ multiplex PCR; TCRdb stores in-frame clones only, minus some. This table holds 150,000 to 200,000 clones, roughly 84% found once. The germline V gene encodes CDR1 LNHDA and CDR2 SQIVND (reference sequence). The CDR3 has 19 residues. The V gene lost 3 bases and the J gene lost 0 bases, with 20 bases spanning the gap. The V call is TRBV19, the J call TRBJ2-2; possible D gene TRBD1, 7 bases. The specimen sequenced was peripheral blood. The sequence derives from a woman aged 70 to 79 with COVID-19, enrolled during active disease. CDR3 bases: TGTGCCAGTAGTATCGGGTTTTTCGGGGGACAGTCGAACACCGGGGAGCTGTTTTTT. Protein sequence: CASSIGFFGGQSNTGELFF.